The subject of this entry is one T cell receptor (beta chain). Its antigen is unknown. This record belongs to a study of T-cell reconstitution after alpha-beta-depleted transplantation in children. With V trimmed by 2 bases and J by 4 bases, 9 bases remained unmatched. The CDR3 has 16 amino acids. CDR1 is MGHRA, CDR2 YSYEKL, per germline. Unique molecular identifiers were built into the TCRbeta library. MiXCR, run by TCRdb on the PCR reads, gives a single entry per CDR3 protein. The repertoire holds around 270,000 distinct CDR3 sequences, with around 7.3% as singletons. General study points: Among T cells one year after transplant, newly produced cells accounted for most counts and diversity. About two months after transplant, alpha-beta T cells reportedly came from several hundred expanded graft clones.

This clonotype was obtained from a female patient under 10 years old who had a stem cell transplant for Fanconi anemia, so the T cells may come from the graft donor. The chain recombines TRBV4-1 with TRBJ1-2; 8 nucleotides align to TRBD1. The source was peripheral blood, collected 360 days after TCRalphabeta/CD19-depleted stem cell transplant. CDR3 nucleotides: TGCGCCAGCAGCCAACCTACCAGTGGACAGGGCTATGGCTACACCTTC. It codes for CASSQPTSGQGYGYTF.